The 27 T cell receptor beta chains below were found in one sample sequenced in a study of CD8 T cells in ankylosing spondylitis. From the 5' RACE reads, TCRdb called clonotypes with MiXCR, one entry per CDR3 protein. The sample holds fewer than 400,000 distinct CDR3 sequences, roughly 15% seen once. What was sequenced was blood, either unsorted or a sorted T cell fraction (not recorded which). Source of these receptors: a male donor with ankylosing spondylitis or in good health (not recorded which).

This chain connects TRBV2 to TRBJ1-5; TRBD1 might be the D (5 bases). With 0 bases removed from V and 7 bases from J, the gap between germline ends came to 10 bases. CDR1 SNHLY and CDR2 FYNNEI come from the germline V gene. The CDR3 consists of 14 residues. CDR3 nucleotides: TGTGCCAGCAGTGAAGCCTGGGGCTCGCAGCCCCAGCATTTT. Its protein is CASSEAWGSQPQHF.

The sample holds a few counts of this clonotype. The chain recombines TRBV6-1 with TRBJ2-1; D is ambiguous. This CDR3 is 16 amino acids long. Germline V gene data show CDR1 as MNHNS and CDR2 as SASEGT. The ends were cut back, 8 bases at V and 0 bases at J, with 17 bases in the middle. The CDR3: CASHPLGGLSYNEQFF. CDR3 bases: TGTGCCAGCCACCCGTTGGGTGGCCTCTCCTACAATGAGCAGTTCTTC.

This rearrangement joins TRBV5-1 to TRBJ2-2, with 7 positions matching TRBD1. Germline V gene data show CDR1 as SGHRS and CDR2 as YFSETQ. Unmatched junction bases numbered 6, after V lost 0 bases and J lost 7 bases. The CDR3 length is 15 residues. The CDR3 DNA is TGCGCCAGCAGCTTGGAAGGGACAGTATACGGGGAGCTGTTTTTT. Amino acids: CASSLEGTVYGELFF.

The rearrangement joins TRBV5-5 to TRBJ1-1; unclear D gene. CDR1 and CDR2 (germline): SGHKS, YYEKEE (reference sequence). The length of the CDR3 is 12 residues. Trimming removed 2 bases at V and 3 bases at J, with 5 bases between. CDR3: CASSFSDTEAFF. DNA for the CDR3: TGTGCCAGCAGCTTTTCAGACACTGAAGCTTTCTTT.

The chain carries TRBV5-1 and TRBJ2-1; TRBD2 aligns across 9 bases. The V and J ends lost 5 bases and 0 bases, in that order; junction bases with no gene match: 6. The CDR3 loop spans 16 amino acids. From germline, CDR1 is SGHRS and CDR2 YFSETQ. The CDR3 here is CASRSSGRSSYNEQFF. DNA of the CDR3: TGCGCCAGCAGGTCGAGCGGGAGGAGCTCCTACAATGAGCAGTTCTTC.

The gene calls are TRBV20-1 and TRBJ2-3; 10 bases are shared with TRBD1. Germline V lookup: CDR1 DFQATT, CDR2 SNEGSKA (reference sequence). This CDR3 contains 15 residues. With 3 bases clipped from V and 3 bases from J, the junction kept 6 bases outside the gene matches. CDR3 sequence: CSASTPGQGTDTQYF. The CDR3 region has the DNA TGCAGTGCTAGTACCCCGGGACAGGGGACAGATACGCAGTATTTT.

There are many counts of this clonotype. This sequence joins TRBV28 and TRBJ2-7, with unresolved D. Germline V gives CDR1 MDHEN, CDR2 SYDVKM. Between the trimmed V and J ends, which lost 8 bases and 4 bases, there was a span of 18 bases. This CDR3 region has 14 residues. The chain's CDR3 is CASARTVLGYEQYF. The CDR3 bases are TGTGCCAGCGCTCGCACAGTGCTGGGGTACGAGCAGTACTTC.

CDR3 protein: CASSLDIRTDTQYF. CDR3 sequence (DNA): TGTGCCAGCAGCTTGGACATCAGGACAGATACGCAGTATTTT. The V call is TRBV5-5, the J call TRBJ2-3; no clear D. Deletions cut 0 bases from V and 3 bases from J, with 8 bases between. The CDR3 runs 14 residues. CDR1 and CDR2 (germline): SGHKS, YYEKEE (reference sequence).

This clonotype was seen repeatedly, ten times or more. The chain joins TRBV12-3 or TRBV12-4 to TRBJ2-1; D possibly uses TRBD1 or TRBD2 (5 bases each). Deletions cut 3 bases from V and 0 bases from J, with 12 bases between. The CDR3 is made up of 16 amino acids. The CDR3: CASSFQGASSYNEQFF. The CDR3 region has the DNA TGTGCCAGCAGTTTTCAGGGAGCGAGCTCCTACAATGAGCAGTTCTTC.

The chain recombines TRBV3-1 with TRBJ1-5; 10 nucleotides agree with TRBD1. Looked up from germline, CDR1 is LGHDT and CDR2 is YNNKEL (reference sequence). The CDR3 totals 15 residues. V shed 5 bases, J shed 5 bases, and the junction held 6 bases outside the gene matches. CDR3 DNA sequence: TGTGCCAGCAGCTACGGGACAGGGGAGGATCAGCCCCAGCATTTT. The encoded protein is CASSYGTGEDQPQHF.

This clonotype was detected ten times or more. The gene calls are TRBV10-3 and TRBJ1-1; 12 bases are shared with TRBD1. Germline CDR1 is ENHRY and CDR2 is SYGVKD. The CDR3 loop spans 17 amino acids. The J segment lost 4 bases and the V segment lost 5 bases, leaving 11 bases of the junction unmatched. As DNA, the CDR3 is TGTGCCATCAGTCTCGCGGGACAGGGGGCCGTGGGCACTGAAGCTTTCTTT. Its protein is CAISLAGQGAVGTEAFF.

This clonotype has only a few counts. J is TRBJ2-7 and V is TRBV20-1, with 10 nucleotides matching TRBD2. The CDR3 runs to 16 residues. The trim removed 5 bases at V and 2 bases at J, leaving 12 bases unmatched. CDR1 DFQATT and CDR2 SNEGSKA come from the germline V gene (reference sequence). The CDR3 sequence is CSAWDGRAGGPYEQYF. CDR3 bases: TGCAGTGCTTGGGACGGGAGAGCGGGGGGGCCCTACGAGCAGTACTTC.

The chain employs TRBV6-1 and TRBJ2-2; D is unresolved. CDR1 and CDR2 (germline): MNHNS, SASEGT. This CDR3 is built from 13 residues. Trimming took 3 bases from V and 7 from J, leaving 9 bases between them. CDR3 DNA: TGTGCCAGCAGTGAGCTGCGTATCGGGGAGCTGTTTTTT. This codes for CASSELRIGELFF.

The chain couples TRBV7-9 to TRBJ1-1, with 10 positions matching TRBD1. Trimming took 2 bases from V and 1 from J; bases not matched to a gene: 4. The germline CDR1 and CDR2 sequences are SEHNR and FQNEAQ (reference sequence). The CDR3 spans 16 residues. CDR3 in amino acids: CASSLRDRGRNTEAFF. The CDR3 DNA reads TGTGCCAGCAGCTTACGGGACAGGGGTCGGAACACTGAAGCTTTCTTT.

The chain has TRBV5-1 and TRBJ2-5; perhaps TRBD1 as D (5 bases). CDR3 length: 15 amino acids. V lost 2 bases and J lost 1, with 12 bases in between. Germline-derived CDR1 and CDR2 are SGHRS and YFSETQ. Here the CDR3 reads CASSFTGPGQETQYF. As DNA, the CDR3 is TGCGCCAGCAGCTTTACAGGCCCGGGCCAAGAGACCCAGTACTTC.

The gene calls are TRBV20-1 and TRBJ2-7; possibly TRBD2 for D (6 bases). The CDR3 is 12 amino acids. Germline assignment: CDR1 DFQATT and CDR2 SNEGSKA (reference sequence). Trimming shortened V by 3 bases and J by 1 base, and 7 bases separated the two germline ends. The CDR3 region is CSASGTSYEQYF. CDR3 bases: TGCAGTGCTAGCGGGACTTCCTACGAGCAGTACTTC.

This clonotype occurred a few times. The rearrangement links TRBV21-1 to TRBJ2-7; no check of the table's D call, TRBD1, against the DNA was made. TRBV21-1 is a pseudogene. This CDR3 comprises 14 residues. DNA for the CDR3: TGTGCCAGCAGCAAAAGACAGGGGTCCTTGGAGCAGTACTTC. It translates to CASSKRQGSLEQYF.

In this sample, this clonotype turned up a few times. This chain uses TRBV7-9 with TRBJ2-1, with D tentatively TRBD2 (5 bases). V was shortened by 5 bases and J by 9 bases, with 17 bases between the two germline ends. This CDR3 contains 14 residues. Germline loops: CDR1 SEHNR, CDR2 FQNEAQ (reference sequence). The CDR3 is CASSPLAGWGEQFF. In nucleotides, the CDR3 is TGTGCCAGCAGCCCGCTGGCGGGCTGGGGTGAGCAGTTCTTC.

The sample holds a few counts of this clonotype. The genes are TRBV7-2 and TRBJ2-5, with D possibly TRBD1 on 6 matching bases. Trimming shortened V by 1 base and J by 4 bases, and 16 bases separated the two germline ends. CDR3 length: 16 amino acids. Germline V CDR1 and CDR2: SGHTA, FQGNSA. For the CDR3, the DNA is TGTGCCAGCAGCTTAGGCCCCATCGAGGGGGTAGAGACCCAGTACTTC. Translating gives CASSLGPIEGVETQYF. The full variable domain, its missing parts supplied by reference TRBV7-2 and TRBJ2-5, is GAGVSQSPSNKVTEKGKDVELRCDPISGHTALYWYRQSLGQGLEFLIYFQGNSAPDKSGLPSDRFSAERTGGSVSTLTIQRTQQEDSAVYLCASSLGPIEGVETQYFGPGTRLLVL.

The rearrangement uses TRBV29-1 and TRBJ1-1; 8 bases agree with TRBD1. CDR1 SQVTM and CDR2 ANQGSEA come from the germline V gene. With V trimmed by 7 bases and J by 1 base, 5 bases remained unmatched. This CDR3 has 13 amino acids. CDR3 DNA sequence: TGCAGCGGGGTGGGGACAGGGAACACTGAAGCTTTCTTT. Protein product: CSGVGTGNTEAFF.

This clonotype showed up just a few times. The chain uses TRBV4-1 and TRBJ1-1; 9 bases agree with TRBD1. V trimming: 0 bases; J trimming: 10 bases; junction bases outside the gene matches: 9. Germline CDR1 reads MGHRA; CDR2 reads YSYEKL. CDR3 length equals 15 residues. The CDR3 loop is CASSQDEGTGRGAFF. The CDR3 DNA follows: TGCGCCAGCAGCCAAGACGAGGGGACAGGGCGGGGAGCTTTCTTT.

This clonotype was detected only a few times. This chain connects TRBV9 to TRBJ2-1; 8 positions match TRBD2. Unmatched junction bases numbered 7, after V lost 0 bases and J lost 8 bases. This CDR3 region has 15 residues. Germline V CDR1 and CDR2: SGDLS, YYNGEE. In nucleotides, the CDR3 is TGTGCCAGCAGCGTAGCTACGGCTAGCGGGTATGAGCAGTTCTTC. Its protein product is CASSVATASGYEQFF. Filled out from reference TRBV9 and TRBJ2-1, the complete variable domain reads DSGVTQTPKHLITATGQRVTLRCSPRSGDLSVYWYQQSLDQGLQFLIQYYNGEERAKGNILERFSAQQFPDLHSELNLSSLELGDSALYFCASSVATASGYEQFFGPGTRLTVL.

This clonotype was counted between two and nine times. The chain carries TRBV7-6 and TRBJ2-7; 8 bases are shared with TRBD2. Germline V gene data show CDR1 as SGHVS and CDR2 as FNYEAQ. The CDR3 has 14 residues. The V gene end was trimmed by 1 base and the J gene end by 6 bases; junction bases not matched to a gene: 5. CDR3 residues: CASSLEAGAVEQYF. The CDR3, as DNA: TGTGCCAGCAGCTTAGAAGCGGGAGCGGTCGAGCAGTACTTC.

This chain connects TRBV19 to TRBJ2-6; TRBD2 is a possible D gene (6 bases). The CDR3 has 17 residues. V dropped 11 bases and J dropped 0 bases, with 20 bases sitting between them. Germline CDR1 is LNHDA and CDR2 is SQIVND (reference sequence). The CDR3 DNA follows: TGTGCCGCTAGTCAGGGACTTCTTCTCTCTGGGGCCAACGTCCTGACTTTC. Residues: CAASQGLLLSGANVLTF.

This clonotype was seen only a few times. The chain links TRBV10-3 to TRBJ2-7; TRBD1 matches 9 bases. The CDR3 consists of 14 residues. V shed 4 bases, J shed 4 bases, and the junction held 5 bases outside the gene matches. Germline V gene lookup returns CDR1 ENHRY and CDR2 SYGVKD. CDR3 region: CAISGAQGAYEQYF. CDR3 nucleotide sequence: TGTGCCATCAGTGGGGCACAGGGGGCTTACGAGCAGTACTTC.

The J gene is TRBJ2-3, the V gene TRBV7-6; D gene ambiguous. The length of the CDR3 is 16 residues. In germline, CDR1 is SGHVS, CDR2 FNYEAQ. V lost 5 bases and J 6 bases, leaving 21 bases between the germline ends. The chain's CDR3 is CASSLTPGARDDTQYF. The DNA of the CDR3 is TGTGCCAGCAGCCTGACCCCGGGTGCTAGGGATGATACGCAGTATTTT.

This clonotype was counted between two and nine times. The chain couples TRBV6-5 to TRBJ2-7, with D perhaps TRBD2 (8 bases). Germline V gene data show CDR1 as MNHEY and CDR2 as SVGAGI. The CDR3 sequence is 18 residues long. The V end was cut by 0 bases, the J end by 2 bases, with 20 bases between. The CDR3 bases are TGTGCCAGCAGTTACTCCCGACAGGGCACTAGCGGAACCTACGAGCAGTACTTC. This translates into CASSYSRQGTSGTYEQYF.